This section outlines one T cell receptor (beta chain) sequence together with its context. This record comes from a study of blood T cell repertoires in COVID-19. Overall study: The analysed material was cDNA or gDNA that came from T cells, B-cell-depleted T cells, or PBMCs.

Some clones are missing from TCRdb's copy, which holds only in-frame ones; the method was immunoSEQ multiplex PCR. The sample consists of 150,000 or so clones, more than 75% of them appearing once. Germline lookup yields CDR1 MNHEY and CDR2 SVGAGI. V shed 8 bases and J 0 bases; nucleotides not matched to a gene: 6. The CDR3 runs 15 residues. It was during active infection that Seattle patients were enrolled and then longitudinally followed. The TCR originated in a woman aged 70-85 years with COVID-19, enrolled during active disease. The rearrangement uses TRBV6-5 and TRBJ1-3, with 8 bases identical to TRBD1. Material for sequencing was peripheral blood. The CDR3 region is CASARTGNSGNTIYF. CDR3 bases: TGTGCCAGCGCCCGGACAGGGAACTCTGGAAACACCATATATTTT.